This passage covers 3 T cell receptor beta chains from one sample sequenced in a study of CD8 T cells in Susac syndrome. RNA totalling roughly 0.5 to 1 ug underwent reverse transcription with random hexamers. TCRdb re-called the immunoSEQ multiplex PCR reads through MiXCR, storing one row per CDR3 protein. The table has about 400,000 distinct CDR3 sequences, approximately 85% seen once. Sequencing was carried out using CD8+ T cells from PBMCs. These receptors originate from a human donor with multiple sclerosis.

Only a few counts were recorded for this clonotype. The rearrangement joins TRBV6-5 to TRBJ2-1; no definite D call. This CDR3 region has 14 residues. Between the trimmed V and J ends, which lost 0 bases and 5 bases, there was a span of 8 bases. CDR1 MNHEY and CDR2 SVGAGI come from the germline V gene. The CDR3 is CASSYSPTNNEQFF. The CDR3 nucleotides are TGTGCCAGCAGTTACTCGCCTACCAACAATGAGCAGTTCTTC.

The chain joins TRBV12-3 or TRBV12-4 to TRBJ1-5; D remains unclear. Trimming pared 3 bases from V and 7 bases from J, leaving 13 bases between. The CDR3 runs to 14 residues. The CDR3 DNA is TGTGCCAGCAGTTTTGAAACCCCGGGCCAGCCCCAGCATTTT. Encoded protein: CASSFETPGQPQHF.

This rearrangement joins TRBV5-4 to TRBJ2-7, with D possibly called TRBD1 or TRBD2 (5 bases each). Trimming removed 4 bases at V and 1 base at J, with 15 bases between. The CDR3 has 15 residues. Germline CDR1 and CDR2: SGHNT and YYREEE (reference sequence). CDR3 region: CASSVTGGHSYEQYF. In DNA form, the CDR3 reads TGTGCCAGCAGCGTAACTGGGGGTCATTCCTACGAGCAGTACTTC.